These T cell receptor beta chains were read from a single sample in a study of CD8 T cells in ankylosing spondylitis. TCRdb processed the 5' RACE reads anew with MiXCR; each CDR3 protein has one entry. The sample includes about 240,000 distinct CDR3 sequences, roughly 8% of them seen just once. Sample: blood, either unsorted or a sorted T cell fraction (not recorded which). Receptors were obtained from a female donor with ankylosing spondylitis or in good health (not recorded which). Each CDR3 is given without its conserved first and last residue.

ASSGSGFVIYNEQF TRBJ2-1 TRBV5-5
ASSARVGGQPQH TRBJ1-5 TRBV7-2
SVVSRGLAFGELF TRBJ2-1 TRBV29-1
ASSLTGTSSYEQY TRBJ2-7 TRBV5-1
ASSEEQIQETQY TRBJ2-5 TRBV2
ASSLVMGEGTGELF TRBJ2-2 TRBV7-6
ASSLNPWGSYEQY TRBJ2-7 TRBV5-1
ASSLPFWGDSGANVLT TRBJ2-6 TRBV7-8
ATSRGRSTDTQY TRBJ2-3 TRBV15
ATSDLRLAGTIYNEQF TRBJ2-1 TRBV24-1
ASSLRLSVGVGIGGYT TRBJ1-2 TRBV9
ATSRDVLGDPSSYEQY TRBJ2-7 TRBV15
ATSGTKGINTEAF TRBJ1-1 TRBV24-1
ASSLLGHQNTEAF TRBJ1-1 TRBV5-1
SARPFRGMNTEAF TRBJ1-1 TRBV20-1
ASSLGGRNTGELF TRBJ2-2 TRBV5-1
ASSSTRTSPLYNEQF TRBJ2-1 TRBV5-6
SAVRGSTDTQY TRBJ2-3 TRBV29-1
SARASGRAGEQF TRBJ2-1 TRBV20-1
ASSLSPALNEQF TRBJ2-1 TRBV7-2
ASSSSGRGGGYT TRBJ1-2 TRBV7-9
ASSLRTGINYGYT TRBJ1-2 TRBV7-2
ASSPGDRVTHTQY TRBJ2-3 TRBV5-1
ASSLGGAAAYEQY TRBJ2-7 TRBV7-2
ASSYRVGNYGYT TRBJ1-2 TRBV6-2/TRBV6-3
ASSLLPGNGNTIY TRBJ1-3 TRBV12-3/TRBV12-4
ASSISGGRGEQF TRBJ2-1 TRBV5-1
ASSDFLPGQGMSSDTQY TRBJ2-3 TRBV25-1
AISDRLAGDIGETQY TRBJ2-5 TRBV10-3
ASSYYGGTYEQY TRBJ2-7 TRBV6-2/TRBV6-3
SVKSGSLNEQF TRBJ2-1 TRBV29-1
SARSGQGFYEQY TRBJ2-7 TRBV20-1